This passage covers 3 T cell receptor beta chains from one sample sequenced in a study of graft-versus-host responses after intestinal transplantation. The antigens for these receptors are not known. Here immunoSEQ multiplex PCR was the method, and the copy in TCRdb shows in-frame clones only, minus some. The repertoire has tens of thousands of clones, 90% to 95% of them found once; the top ten carry more than 0.095%. Specimen: unstimulated CD4+ T cells sorted from spleen or lymph node cells, collected before intestinal transplant. The receptor source for this set is a human donor who received an intestinal transplant.

The chain uses TRBV5-1 and TRBJ2-1, with a tentative D call TRBD1 (6 bases). The CDR3 contains 15 residues. Germline V gives CDR1 SGHRS, CDR2 YFSETQ. The germline V and J ends were trimmed by 4 bases and 8 bases, with 19 bases remaining between them. The chain's CDR3 is CASSPGRGEVHEQFF. DNA for the CDR3: TGCGCCAGCAGCCCCGGCAGGGGCGAGGTCCATGAGCAGTTCTTC.

The chain uses TRBV7-9 and TRBJ2-1, with 8 bases that match TRBD2. Germline CDR1 reads SEHNR; CDR2 reads FQNEAQ (reference sequence). The J segment lost 2 bases and the V segment lost 4 bases, leaving 4 bases of the junction unmatched. The CDR3 runs to 15 residues. The CDR3 is CASSYDGGAYNEQFF. As DNA, the CDR3 is TGTGCCAGCAGCTACGACGGGGGGGCCTACAATGAGCAGTTCTTC.

This chain joins TRBV11-2 and TRBJ1-1, with 9 positions matching TRBD1. Losses at the gene ends were 5 bases for V and 4 bases for J; bases not matched to a gene: 8. Germline values: CDR1 SGHAT, CDR2 FQNNGV. The CDR3 length is 15 residues. The CDR3 DNA reads as TGTGCCAGCAGCGATTGGACAGGGGAGGCCACTGAAGCTTTCTTT. Protein: CASSDWTGEATEAFF. The full variable domain, rest sourced from reference TRBV11-2 and TRBJ1-1, is EAGVAQSPRYKIIEKRQSVAFWCNPISGHATLYWYQQILGQGPKLLIQFQNNGVVDDSQLPKDRFSAERLKGVDSTLKIQPAKLEDSAVYLCASSDWTGEATEAFFGQGTRLTVV.